This note documents a single T cell receptor beta chain sequence. Its antigen is currently unknown. This specimen comes from a study of cytomegalovirus exposure and HLA in healthy donors. Clones were read by immunoSEQ multiplex PCR, and TCRdb kept only the in-frame ones, dropping some. The sample contains some 130,000 clones, approximately 80% of which appear only once. General study findings and limits: Reports showed the classifier diagnosing cytomegalovirus status with high specificity and sensitivity. According to the study, 150 to 200 TCR beta chains were cytomegalovirus-associated. In vitro experiments confirmed that three CMV-associated chains were specific for CMV antigens.

This CDR3 is 14 amino acids long. V was clipped by 6 bases and J by 3 bases, with 15 bases between them. Germline V gives CDR1 MNHEY, CDR2 SMNVEV (reference sequence). It was the approximately 120-subject validation cohort, separate from the roughly 700-subject first cohort, to which the donors belonged. The clonotype originates from a man younger than 40 in good health and CMV-seropositive. The chain links TRBV27 to TRBJ2-7; D gene uncertain. Material: PBMCs. The CDR3 spells CASSPRHGHYEQYF. CDR3 bases: TGTGCCAGCAGCCCCAGACACGGCCACTACGAGCAGTACTTC.